Listed here are 4 T cell receptor beta chains from one sample, sequenced in a study of T cell responses to AZD1222 COVID-19 vaccine. The method was immunoSEQ multiplex PCR; TCRdb's version includes in-frame clones alone and lacks a portion of them. Of about 180,000 clones listed, about 92% were seen once; the top ten hold approximately 2.5%. This specimen was peripheral blood, taken on day 0 of AZD1222 vaccination. The receptors here all came from an adult in good health.

The table lists this clone with a count of one. The chain couples TRBV2 to TRBJ1-5; D gene ambiguous. CDR3 length: 14 residues. Germline CDR1 and CDR2: SNHLY and FYNNEI. V was clipped by 6 bases and J by 4 bases, with 13 bases between them. The CDR3 DNA sequence: TGTGCCAGCAGCCAGGAATTGGGTAATCAGCCCCAGCATTTT. Translated, it gives CASSQELGNQPQHF.

The chain has TRBV12-3 or TRBV12-4 and TRBJ1-2, with D perhaps TRBD1 (5 bases). The CDR3 has 13 amino acids. V lost 7 bases to trimming and J lost 7 bases, with 16 bases between them. In DNA, the CDR3 is TGTGCCAGCACCCGTCCCGGGGCCTCTGGCTACACCTTC. Protein product: CASTRPGASGYTF.

The V gene is TRBV10-3, the J gene TRBJ1-5, with D perhaps TRBD1 (5 bases). The CDR3 sequence is 13 residues long. V gave up 7 bases and J gave up 3 bases, with 10 bases separating them. The germline gives CDR1 ENHRY, CDR2 SYGVKD. CDR3 region: CAITGAANQPQHF. The CDR3 coding sequence is TGTGCCATCACCGGGGCCGCCAATCAGCCCCAGCATTTT.

This chain uses TRBV12-5 with TRBJ2-5, with D possibly TRBD2 on 5 matching bases. Deletions cut 4 bases from V and 4 bases from J, with 19 bases between. The CDR3 is 16 amino acids. Germline loops: CDR1 LGHNT, CDR2 FRNRAP. The CDR3: CASGSQFGAVVETQYF. DNA for the CDR3: TGTGCTAGTGGTTCGCAATTCGGAGCGGTAGTAGAGACCCAGTACTTC.